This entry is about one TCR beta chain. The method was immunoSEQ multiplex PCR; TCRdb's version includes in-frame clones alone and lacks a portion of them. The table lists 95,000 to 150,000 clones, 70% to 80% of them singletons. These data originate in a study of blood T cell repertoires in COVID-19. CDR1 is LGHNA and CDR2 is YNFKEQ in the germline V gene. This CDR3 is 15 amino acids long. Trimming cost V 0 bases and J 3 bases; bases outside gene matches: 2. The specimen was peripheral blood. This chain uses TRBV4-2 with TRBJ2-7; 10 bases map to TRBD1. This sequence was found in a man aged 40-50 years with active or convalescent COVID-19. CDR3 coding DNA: TGTGCCAGCAGCCAAGAGGGGACAGGGGTCTACGAGCAGTACTTC. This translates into CASSQEGTGVYEQYF.